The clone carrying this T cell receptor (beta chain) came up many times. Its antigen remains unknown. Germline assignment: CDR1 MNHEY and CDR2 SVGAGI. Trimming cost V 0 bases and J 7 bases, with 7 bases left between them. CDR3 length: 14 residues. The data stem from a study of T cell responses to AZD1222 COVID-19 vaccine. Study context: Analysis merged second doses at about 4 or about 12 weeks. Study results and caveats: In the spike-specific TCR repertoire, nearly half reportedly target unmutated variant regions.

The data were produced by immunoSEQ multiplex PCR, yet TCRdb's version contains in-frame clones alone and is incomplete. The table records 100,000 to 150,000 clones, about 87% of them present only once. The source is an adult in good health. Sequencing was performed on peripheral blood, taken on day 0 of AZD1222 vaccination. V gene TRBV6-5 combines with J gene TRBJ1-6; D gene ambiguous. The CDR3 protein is CASSYSSGNSPLHF. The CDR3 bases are TGTGCCAGCAGTTACTCGAGTGGAAATTCACCCCTCCACTTT.